One and the same sample provided the 11 T cell receptor beta chains below, sequenced in a study of T cell responses to AZD1222 COVID-19 vaccine. Assay: immunoSEQ multiplex PCR; the TCRdb copy retains only in-frame clones and omits some. The data contain some 150,000 clones, under 95% of them seen just once; the ten biggest clones take up about 3%. This specimen was peripheral blood, taken on day 0 of MenACWY control vaccination. These receptor sequences come from an adult in good health.

The chain uses TRBV7-9 and TRBJ1-2; D remains unclear. The CDR3 loop spans 14 amino acids. Germline-derived CDR1 and CDR2 are SEHNR and FQNEAQ (reference sequence). The V and J ends lost 4 bases and 4 bases respectively, with 13 bases between them. The CDR3 loop is CASSSRAASYGYTF. Written as DNA, the CDR3 is TGTGCCAGCAGCTCCCGAGCGGCGTCCTATGGCTACACCTTC.

The chain has TRBV4-2 and TRBJ1-5, with TRBD1 matching 8 bases. Germline assignment: CDR1 LGHNA and CDR2 YNFKEQ. The CDR3 runs to 16 residues. The V and J ends lost 2 bases and 3 bases, in that order; junction bases with no gene match: 6. The CDR3 sequence: CASSQLGTGLNQPQHF. Here the CDR3 DNA reads TGTGCCAGCAGCCAACTAGGGACAGGCCTCAATCAGCCCCAGCATTTT.

For this clone: In the same sample, other DNA sequences code for this CDR3. The V and J genes are TRBV15 and TRBJ1-5; D is uncertain. V lost 1 base and J lost 5, with 6 bases in between. The germline V gene encodes CDR1 LNHNV and CDR2 YYDKDF (reference sequence). The CDR3 runs 13 residues. The CDR3 sequence is CATSRAVDQPQHF. CDR3 nucleotides: TGTGCCACCAGCAGAGCGGTCGATCAGCCCCAGCATTTT.

J is TRBJ2-2 and V is TRBV10-1; D is uncertain. Germline loops: CDR1 WNHNN, CDR2 SYGVQD (reference sequence). CDR3 length: 14 residues. V was shortened by 7 bases and J by 5 bases, with 14 bases between the two germline ends. The CDR3 DNA sequence: TGCGCCAGCACAGATCGACTTAGTACCGGGGAGCTGTTTTTT. It specifies CASTDRLSTGELFF.

This chain uses TRBV3-1 (or the pseudogene TRBV3-2) with TRBJ1-2; TRBD1 might be the D (5 bases). This CDR3 has 14 amino acids. The germline V gene encodes CDR1 LGHDT and CDR2 YNNKEL (reference sequence). With 4 bases removed from V and 8 bases from J, the gap between germline ends came to 17 bases. The CDR3 here is CASSLSQVRRGYTF. The CDR3 DNA sequence: TGTGCCAGCAGCCTCTCACAGGTGCGGAGGGGCTACACCTTC.

The chain is built from TRBV5-1 and TRBJ2-5; D may be TRBD1 (7 bases). The V gene lost 1 base and the J gene lost 2 bases, with 15 bases spanning the gap. Germline V gene data show CDR1 as SGHRS and CDR2 as YFSETQ. CDR3 length: 16 amino acids. This CDR3 reads CASSLINRGGQETQYF. The CDR3 region has the DNA TGCGCCAGCAGCTTGATTAACAGGGGAGGTCAAGAGACCCAGTACTTC.

V and J are TRBV15 and TRBJ2-2; maybe TRBD2 (7 bases). The CDR3 length is 17 residues. CDR1 and CDR2 (germline): LNHNV, YYDKDF (reference sequence). V was trimmed by 0 bases and J by 4 bases, leaving 15 bases between them. The CDR3 reads CATSRDRGASATGELFF. The CDR3 region has the DNA TGTGCCACCAGCAGAGATCGGGGGGCTTCGGCCACCGGGGAGCTGTTTTTT.

This clone was observed a single time. The V gene is TRBV6-6, the J gene TRBJ2-2; 9 bases align to TRBD1. Per germline, CDR1 MNHNY and CDR2 SVGAGI (reference sequence). V was clipped by 6 bases and J by 5 bases; unmatched bases: 25. CDR3 length: 21 residues. Here the CDR3 DNA reads TGTGCCAGCAGCCTTCGACAGGGGGTAAAGGGTTGGAAGGATTTTACCGGGGAGCTGTTTTTT. It codes for CASSLRQGVKGWKDFTGELFF.

About this clone itself: One end of the junction fails to match germline, which may point to a read error. The chain uses TRBV4-1 and TRBJ1-2; D unclear. CDR3 size: 11 residues. CDR1 MGHRA and CDR2 YSYEKL come from the germline V gene. The CDR3 protein is CASSQALRYTF. For the CDR3, the DNA is TGCGCCAGCAGTCAAGCCCTTCGCTACACCTTC.

The chain joins TRBV27 to TRBJ1-5; 7 nucleotides line up with TRBD1. CDR3 length: 15 amino acids. From germline, CDR1 is MNHEY and CDR2 SMNVEV (reference sequence). The V gene end was trimmed by 5 bases and the J gene end by 4 bases; junction bases not matched to a gene: 8. CDR3 DNA: TGTGCCAGCAGTCCCAGGGGGGGAGTGAATCAGCCCCAGCATTTT. It codes for CASSPRGGVNQPQHF.

The CDR3 is CASSSGENTEAFF. For the CDR3, the DNA is TGTGCCAGCAGTTCAGGGGAGAACACTGAAGCTTTCTTT. The rearrangement links TRBV6-6 to TRBJ1-1; TRBD1 is a possible D gene (6 bases). Trimming took off 4 bases at V and 1 base at J, with 7 bases between the two ends. CDR1 is MNHNY, CDR2 SVGAGI, per germline (reference sequence). This CDR3 has 13 amino acids.